This T cell receptor (beta chain) originates from a study of blood T cells in healthy people across ages. Sample-barcoded 5' priming and a J-beta primer mix drove a second PCR of roughly 6 to 12 cycles. TCRdb redid the calling of the 5' RACE reads with MiXCR, one entry per CDR3 protein. The sample records some 560,000 distinct CDR3 sequences, roughly a quarter being singletons. This clonotype has more than one count but fewer than ten. Germline CDR1 is SGHRS and CDR2 is YFSETQ. V lost 0 bases, J lost 4 bases, and 12 bases lay in between. The CDR3 covers 15 residues. These sequences were also reported in another study, on T cells of mothers and their children.

This clonotype originated in a boy aged 2-15 years in good health. The chain joins TRBV5-1 to TRBJ2-3; D may be TRBD2 (5 bases). The sequenced material came from blood. The CDR3 sequence is CASSLGGMNADTQYF. Written as DNA, the CDR3 is TGCGCCAGCAGCTTGGGAGGGATGAACGCAGATACGCAGTATTTT.